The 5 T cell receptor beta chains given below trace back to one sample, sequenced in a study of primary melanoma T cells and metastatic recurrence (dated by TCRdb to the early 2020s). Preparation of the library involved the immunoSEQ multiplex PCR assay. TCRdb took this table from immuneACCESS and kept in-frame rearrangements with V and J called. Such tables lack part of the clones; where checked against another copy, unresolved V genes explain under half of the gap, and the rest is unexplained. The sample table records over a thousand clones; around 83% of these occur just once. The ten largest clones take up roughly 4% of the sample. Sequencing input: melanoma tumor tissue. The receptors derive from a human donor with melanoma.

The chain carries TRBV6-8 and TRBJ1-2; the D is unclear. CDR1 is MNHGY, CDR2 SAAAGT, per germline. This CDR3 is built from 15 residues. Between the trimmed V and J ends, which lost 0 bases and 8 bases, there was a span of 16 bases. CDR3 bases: TGTGCCAGCAGTTACTCGAGGCTTTCGACCCAGGGCTACACCTTC. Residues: CASSYSRLSTQGYTF.

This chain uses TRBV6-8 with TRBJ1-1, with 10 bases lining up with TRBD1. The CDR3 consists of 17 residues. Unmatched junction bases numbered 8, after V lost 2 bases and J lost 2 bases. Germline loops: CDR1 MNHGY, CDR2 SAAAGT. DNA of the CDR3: TGTGCCAGCAGTTACGTCCCGGGACAGGGGAAAAACACTGAAGCTTTCTTT. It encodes CASSYVPGQGKNTEAFF.

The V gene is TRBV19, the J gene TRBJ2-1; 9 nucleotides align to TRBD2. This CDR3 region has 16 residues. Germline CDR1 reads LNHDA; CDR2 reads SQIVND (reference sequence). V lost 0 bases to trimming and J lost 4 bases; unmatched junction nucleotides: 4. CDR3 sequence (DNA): TGTGCCAGTAGTATAGACCCTAGCGGGGTTTACAATGAGCAGTTCTTC. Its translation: CASSIDPSGVYNEQFF.

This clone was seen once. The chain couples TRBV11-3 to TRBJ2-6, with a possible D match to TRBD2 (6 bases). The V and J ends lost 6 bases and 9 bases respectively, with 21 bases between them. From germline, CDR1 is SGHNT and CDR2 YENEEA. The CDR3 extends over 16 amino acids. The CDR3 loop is CASSRGRDGPSNVLTF. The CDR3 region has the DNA TGTGCCAGCAGTCGAGGGCGGGATGGACCCAGCAACGTCCTGACTTTC.

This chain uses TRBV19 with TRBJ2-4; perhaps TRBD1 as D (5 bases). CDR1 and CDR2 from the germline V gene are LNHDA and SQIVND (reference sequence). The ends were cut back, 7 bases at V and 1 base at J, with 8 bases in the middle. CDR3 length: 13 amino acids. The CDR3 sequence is CASIGAAKNIQYF. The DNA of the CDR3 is TGTGCCAGTATTGGGGCGGCCAAAAACATTCAGTACTTC.